Sequencing of this TCR beta chain was carried out in a study of T cells in localized non-small cell lung cancer. Overall study results and limits: Detection in adjacent lung was observed for a median around 59 of the top 100 tumor clones.

Trimming cost V 1 base and J 0 bases, with 17 bases left between them. CDR3 length: 18 amino acids. CDR1 and CDR2 (germline): SGDLS, YYNGEE. This clone is large in the sample. The antigen is unknown. Only in-frame clones appear in the TCRdb table, and some are missing; sequencing was by immunoSEQ multiplex PCR. The table has around 2,000 clones, less than 35% seen once. The rearrangement uses TRBV9 and TRBJ2-1; possible D gene TRBD2, 6 bases. The clonotype comes from an older male donor with stage I squamous cell lung carcinoma. Sequencing used lung tumor tissue, obtained before any cancer treatment. In DNA, the CDR3 is TGTGCCAGCAGCGTACGATCCGAGGCGGGGAGCTCCTACAATGAGCAGTTCTTC. Translated, it gives CASSVRSEAGSSYNEQFF. The variable domain in full, with the rest retrieved from reference TRBV9 and TRBJ2-1, is DSGVTQTPKHLITATGQRVTLRCSPRSGDLSVYWYQQSLDQGLQFLIQYYNGEERAKGNILERFSAQQFPDLHSELNLSSLELGDSALYFCASSVRSEAGSSYNEQFFGPGTRLTVL.